Listed below are T cell receptor beta chains from one sample, sequenced in a study of blood T cell repertoires in COVID-19. Sequencing was performed with immunoSEQ multiplex PCR; in TCRdb, only in-frame clones are kept and a portion is missing. The sample has around 40,000 clones; around 86% are singletons. Sequencing was done on a sample of peripheral blood. The source of these receptors is a man aged 45-65 years with active COVID-19. The CDR3 runs from the conserved cysteine through the conserved F or W.

V gene: TRBV2; J gene: TRBJ2-7; CDR3 protein: CASRPPDRAYEQYF
V gene: TRBV18; J gene: TRBJ2-7; CDR3 protein: CASSRGLAGGEMGSEQYF
V gene: TRBV6-5; J gene: TRBJ2-2; CDR3 protein: CASRTGFSGLELFF
V gene: TRBV27; J gene: TRBJ2-7; CDR3 protein: CASSLSLASGNEQYF
V gene: TRBV30; J gene: TRBJ2-4; CDR3 protein: CAWSGGLALLAKNIQYF
V gene: TRBV6-5; J gene: TRBJ1-5; CDR3 protein: CASSRAENQPQHF
V gene: TRBV4-2; J gene: TRBJ2-7; CDR3 protein: CASSQEDRGFYEQYF
V gene: TRBV5-1; J gene: TRBJ2-1; CDR3 protein: CASSLVLTSGIVEQFF
V gene: TRBV18; J gene: TRBJ1-1; CDR3 protein: CASSPLDTEAFF
V gene: TRBV5-1; J gene: TRBJ1-2; CDR3 protein: CASSLLGQGAYGYTF
V gene: TRBV4-1; J gene: TRBJ1-1; CDR3 protein: CASSYRQGTEAFF
V gene: TRBV4-1; J gene: TRBJ2-7; CDR3 protein: CASSQVRDGYEQYF
V gene: TRBV6-2/TRBV6-3; J gene: TRBJ2-2; CDR3 protein: CASSYSPLQGARTGELFF
V gene: TRBV11-1; J gene: TRBJ2-1; CDR3 protein: CASSLRTSKNEQFF
V gene: TRBV5-3; J gene: TRBJ1-4; CDR3 protein: CARIPPGQEVVANEKLFF
V gene: TRBV7-9; J gene: TRBJ2-7; CDR3 protein: CASSLNQRRGSDYEQYF
V gene: TRBV6-2/TRBV6-3; J gene: TRBJ2-1; CDR3 protein: CASSWTPYNEQFF
V gene: TRBV3-1/TRBV3-2; J gene: TRBJ2-3; CDR3 protein: CASSQKREVTQYF